The clone carrying this T cell receptor beta chain was detected ten times or more. Its antigen is still unknown. The V and J ends lost 5 bases and 0 bases, in that order; junction bases with no gene match: 3. The CDR3 covers 14 residues. The V gene's germline CDR1 is SGHNT and CDR2 YENEEA. The data derive from a study of T cells in localized non-small cell lung cancer. Overall study findings and caveats: Sequencing was restricted to one tumor region; therefore, heterogeneity remains possible.

Method: immunoSEQ multiplex PCR; TCRdb's copy keeps in-frame clones and lacks some. The top ten hold roughly a fifth of the sample, which has several thousand clones, roughly a quarter seen once. The sequences come from lung tumor tissue, collected before any cancer treatment. The chain recombines TRBV11-3 with TRBJ2-7; 8 nucleotides agree with TRBD1. The TCR sequence derives from a man aged 35 to 70 with stage II squamous cell lung carcinoma. This CDR3 reads CASSLTGGSYEQYF. CDR3 coding DNA: TGTGCCAGCAGCCTAACAGGGGGCTCCTACGAGCAGTACTTC.